Listed below are T cell receptor beta chains from one sample, sequenced in a study of regulatory T cells in long-lasting Graves disease. MiXCR, applied by TCRdb to the multiplex PCR reads, yields one record per CDR3 protein. The top ten hold about 11% of the sample, which has approximately 460,000 distinct CDR3 sequences, approximately 16% seen once. These data were also filed under a second study, of T cells in Graves' hyperthyroidism and ophthalmopathy.

Sequenced material: peripheral blood mononuclear cells (PBMCs), taken at new diagnosis, from a patient treated with antithyroid drugs. These receptor sequences come from a woman in her 30s with Graves disease. CDR3s include the opening cysteine and the closing phenylalanine or tryptophan. Each record gives: V gene, J gene, D gene, CDR3 length, clone size, CDR3 protein, CDR3 DNA. The D gene is left open where the match is weak. The size entry is marked missing in some rows and otherwise reads once, few, many or a size class.

TRBV3-1	TRBJ1-2	NA	15	many	CASSLLLDRNYGYTF	TGTGCCAGCAGCCTGCTACTTGACAGGAACTATGGCTACACCTTC
TRBV6-4	TRBJ1-5	TRBD1	15	many	CASSVTGEGNQPQHF	TGTGCCAGCAGTGTCACAGGGGAGGGCAATCAGCCCCAGCATTTT
TRBV27	TRBJ2-7	TRBD2	15	NA	CASSLFSGTSYEQYF	TGTGCCAGCAGTTTATTTAGCGGGACGTCCTACGAGCAGTACTTC
TRBV29-1	TRBJ2-2	TRBD2	19	many	CSVGTGTSGRAKYTGELFF	TGCAGCGTGGGAACCGGGACTAGCGGGAGGGCCAAGTACACCGGGGAGCTGTTTTTT
TRBV5-1	TRBJ2-7	NA	16	many	CASSRGLSGRLLEQYF	TGCGCCAGCAGCCGGGGTCTGAGCGGAAGGCTGCTCGAGCAGTACTTC
TRBV19	TRBJ2-1	NA	16	NA	CASSLRQTSPYNEQFF	TGTGCCAGTAGTTTACGGCAGACTAGTCCCTACAATGAGCAGTTCTTC
TRBV28	TRBJ2-1	TRBD1	13	many	CASSWDRGPEQFF	TGTGCCAGCAGTTGGGACAGAGGTCCTGAGCAGTTCTTC
TRBV5-1	TRBJ2-1	TRBD2	15	many	CASSLAASGYNEQFF	TGCGCCAGCAGCTTGGCTGCTAGCGGGTACAATGAGCAGTTCTTC
TRBV6-2/TRBV6-3	TRBJ1-3	NA	16	NA	CASSRTTRPGGNTIYF	TGTGCCAGCAGTCGAACTACCAGGCCGGGGGGAAACACCATATATTTT
TRBV24-1	TRBJ2-5	TRBD2	17	NA	CATSDLRIAGGTETQYF	TGTGCCACCAGTGATTTGAGGATAGCGGGAGGCACCGAGACCCAGTACTTC
TRBV12-3/TRBV12-4	TRBJ2-7	NA	13	many	CASSLALQNEQYF	TGTGCCAGCAGTTTAGCGCTGCAAAACGAGCAGTACTTC
TRBV27	TRBJ2-7	TRBD1	16	many	CASRTSGTGRSYEQYF	TGTGCCAGCAGAACCTCCGGGACAGGGCGATCCTACGAGCAGTACTTC
TRBV12-3/TRBV12-4	TRBJ2-7	NA	15	many	CASSLGQGSFDEQYF	TGTGCCAGCAGTTTAGGGCAGGGGAGTTTTGACGAGCAGTACTTC
TRBV3-1	TRBJ2-2	TRBD2	18	many	CASSPRTSGSGNTGELFF	TGTGCCAGCAGCCCTCGTACTAGCGGGAGCGGGAACACCGGGGAGCTGTTTTTT
TRBV19	TRBJ1-1	NA	13	NA	CASSIGAKAEAFF	TGTGCCAGTAGTATAGGCGCCAAGGCTGAAGCTTTCTTT
TRBV5-1	TRBJ2-1	TRBD2	16	many	CASSLVALAGSHEQFF	TGCGCCAGCAGCTTGGTGGCACTAGCGGGAAGTCATGAGCAGTTCTTC
TRBV29-1	TRBJ2-2	TRBD2	15	NA	CSVGDERERPGELFF	TGCAGCGTTGGGGACGAGCGGGAGAGGCCCGGGGAGCTGTTTTTT
TRBV20-1	TRBJ2-7	NA	14	few	CSAAPAGAGVEQYF	TGCAGTGCCGCCCCCGCGGGTGCCGGGGTGGAGCAGTACTTC
TRBV11-1	TRBJ2-7	NA	13	many	CASSAQWGVEQYF	TGTGCCAGCAGCGCCCAATGGGGGGTCGAGCAGTACTTC
TRBV7-2	TRBJ2-3	NA	15	many	CASSSSRTSTDTQYF	TGTGCCAGCAGCTCTAGCAGGACTAGCACAGATACGCAGTATTTT
TRBV16	TRBJ2-7	NA	14	many	CASSQGTRNYEQYF	TGTGCCAGCAGCCAAGGGACAAGGAACTACGAGCAGTACTTC
TRBV5-1	TRBJ2-1	NA	16	many	CASIPTFAAGYNEQFF	TGCGCCAGCATCCCGACCTTCGCCGCCGGCTACAATGAGCAGTTCTTC
TRBV28	TRBJ1-1	NA	15	many	CASSLPTRGGQLAFF	TGTGCCAGCAGTTTGCCCACCAGGGGCGGGCAGTTGGCTTTCTTT
TRBV6-1	TRBJ2-5	NA	14	many	CASIEHGSGETQYF	TGTGCCAGCATCGAACACGGGAGTGGAGAGACCCAGTACTTC
TRBV5-5	TRBJ2-1	NA	14	few	CASSLVINSNEQFF	TGTGCCAGCAGCTTGGTAATAAATAGCAATGAGCAGTTCTTC
TRBV12-3/TRBV12-4	TRBJ2-7	TRBD2	17	many	CASSSTTISGSLYEQYF	TGTGCCAGCAGTTCCACGACCATTAGCGGGAGTCTGTACGAGCAGTACTTC
TRBV14	TRBJ2-3	TRBD1	17	NA	CASSHLQGRGSTDTQYF	TGTGCCAGCAGCCATCTACAGGGGAGAGGGAGCACAGATACGCAGTATTTT
TRBV6-1	TRBJ2-1	TRBD2	14	few	CATSLAETYNEQFF	TGTGCCACGAGCCTAGCGGAGACTTACAATGAGCAGTTCTTC
TRBV28	TRBJ1-2	TRBD1	13	many	CASDQGAHYGYTF	TGTGCCAGCGACCAGGGGGCTCACTATGGCTACACCTTC
TRBV28	TRBJ2-5	NA	14	many	CASRSQGSAETQYF	TGTGCCAGCAGGTCTCAGGGTTCCGCAGAGACCCAGTACTTC
TRBV10-3	TRBJ2-1	NA	16	few	CAISEYEGISSNEQFF	TGTGCCATCAGTGAGTATGAGGGGATAAGTAGCAATGAGCAGTTCTTC
TRBV7-2	TRBJ2-7	NA	16	many	CASSLLGAGAPYEQYF	TGTGCCAGCAGCTTACTGGGGGCGGGAGCCCCCTACGAGCAGTACTTC
TRBV28	TRBJ2-1	TRBD2	15	many	CASSSLAGGGNEQFF	TGTGCCAGCAGCAGCCTAGCGGGGGGTGGGAATGAGCAGTTCTTC
TRBV29-1	TRBJ1-2	NA	14	few	CSVVQGGISYGYTF	TGCAGCGTTGTCCAGGGAGGGATTTCCTATGGCTACACCTTC
TRBV6-9	TRBJ2-7	NA	13	few	CASSYGRTYEQYF	TGTGCCAGCAGTTACGGGCGGACCTACGAGCAGTACTTC
TRBV11-2	TRBJ2-7	NA	15	many	CASSFALGGSYEQYF	TGTGCCAGCAGCTTTGCACTAGGGGGGTCCTACGAGCAGTACTTC
TRBV7-9	TRBJ1-5	NA	14	few	CASSLGAGNQPQHF	TGTGCCAGCAGCTTAGGGGCCGGCAATCAGCCCCAGCATTTT
TRBV10-3	TRBJ2-7	TRBD1	13	NA	CAALEGGSYEQYF	TGTGCCGCTCTGGAAGGGGGCTCTTACGAGCAGTACTTC
TRBV18	TRBJ2-1	NA	12	NA	CASSPGSDEQFF	TGTGCCAGCTCACCAGGTAGCGATGAGCAGTTCTTC
TRBV6-1	TRBJ2-7	NA	14	many	CASSTGTPKYEQYF	TGTGCCAGCAGTACCGGGACCCCCAAATACGAGCAGTACTTC
TRBV11-2	TRBJ2-3	NA	15	many	CASSPEERRTDTQYF	TGTGCCAGCAGCCCTGAAGAGAGAAGGACAGATACGCAGTATTTT